This TCR beta chain was recorded in a study of Graves' ophthalmopathy and Graves' hyperthyroidism. Looking at the study overall: Blood was drawn at initial diagnosis, before any treatment. Study results and limitations: The majority of expanded thyroid clonotypes above 0.001 frequency also occurred in blood. Progression of ophthalmopathy was predicted by the model with 60% to 71% sensitivity and approximately 72% specificity. Between ophthalmopathy and stable hyperthyroidism, a 13-signature model drew a separation with roughly 88% sensitivity and approximately 77% specificity.

A word on this clonotype: Its antigen is unidentified.

CDR1 SGDLS and CDR2 YYNGEE come from the germline V gene. The CDR3 loop spans 13 amino acids. V shed 3 bases and J shed 7 bases, with 8 bases lying between them. Amplification of TCR beta CDR3 regions used RNA transcripts. Investigators did first-round RT-PCR with HTBI primers, then second-round multiplex PCR. TCRdb processed the multiplex PCR reads anew with MiXCR; each CDR3 protein has one entry. Here the sample spans 650,000 to 800,000 distinct CDR3 sequences, about 40% being singletons. The sequenced sample consisted of peripheral blood. The J gene is TRBJ1-6, the V gene TRBV9; D may be TRBD1 (6 bases). This TCR was recovered from an adult man with Graves' ophthalmopathy. This CDR3 is CASSEGENSPLHF. In DNA form, the CDR3 reads TGTGCCAGCAGCGAGGGGGAGAATTCACCCCTCCACTTT.